The 15 T cell receptor beta chains below come from one sample, sequenced in a study of early stage breast cancer tumors. Repertoires were generated with immunoSEQ multiplex PCR, while TCRdb's copy carries only in-frame clones and drops some. The sample records about 9,500 clones, roughly 70% being singletons. Specimen: breast tumor tissue. The receptors here all came from a person aged 45-60 years with breast cancer.

This clone was detected a few times. This sequence joins TRBV5-1 and TRBJ2-7, with 8 bases matching TRBD1. V gave up 2 bases and J gave up 3 bases; unmatched junction bases: 4. The germline V gene encodes CDR1 SGHRS and CDR2 YFSETQ. There are 14 residues in the CDR3. The DNA of the CDR3 is TGCGCCAGCAGCTTTCGGGACAGGAACTACGAGCAGTACTTC. As protein: CASSFRDRNYEQYF.

As to this clone: This specimen includes other DNA sequences encoding the same CDR3. The V gene is TRBV5-1, the J gene TRBJ2-6, with D unclear. Germline values: CDR1 SGHRS, CDR2 YFSETQ. The V end lost 0 bases, the J end lost 2 bases, and 0 bases lay between the germline ends. CDR3 size: 13 residues. The CDR3 coding sequence is TGCGCCAGCAGCTTGGCTGGGGCCAACGTCCTGACTTTC. Translation: CASSLAGANVLTF.

The J gene is TRBJ1-5, the V gene TRBV5-1; weak D call: TRBD1 (5 bases). The V gene's germline CDR1 is SGHRS and CDR2 YFSETQ. CDR3 length equals 16 residues. Trimming cost V 5 bases and J 0 bases, with 15 bases left between them. As DNA, the CDR3 is TGCGCCAGCAGGGGGGGGGTGTTCGATAGCAATCAGCCCCAGCATTTT. This sequence encodes CASRGGVFDSNQPQHF.

The V and J genes are TRBV30 and TRBJ2-2; 8 nucleotides line up with TRBD1. Trimming removed 0 bases from V and 6 bases from J; junction bases left unmatched: 6. CDR3 length: 15 amino acids. Germline assignment: CDR1 GTSNPN and CDR2 SVGIG (reference sequence). CDR3 loop: CAWSVRGRIPGELFF. The CDR3 DNA follows: TGTGCCTGGAGTGTCAGGGGGCGTATACCCGGGGAGCTGTTTTTT.

This clone was observed once. J is TRBJ1-5 and V is TRBV6-5; D is undetermined. This CDR3 is built from 15 residues. CDR1 is MNHEY, CDR2 SVGAGI, per germline. Trimming shortened V by 4 bases and J by 0 bases, and 10 bases separated the two germline ends. The CDR3 DNA reads TGTGCCAGCAGTTTGACGGGCTATAGCAATCAGCCCCAGCATTTT. Its protein is CASSLTGYSNQPQHF.

The chain uses TRBV19 and TRBJ2-5; D remains unclear. This CDR3 contains 16 residues. V dropped 3 bases and J dropped 4 bases, with 18 bases sitting between them. Germline assignment: CDR1 LNHDA and CDR2 SQIVND (reference sequence). The CDR3 nucleotides are TGTGCCAGTAGTATGACCGGACCGAAAGAAAGAGAGACCCAGTACTTC. Protein: CASSMTGPKERETQYF.

The chain employs TRBV9 and TRBJ1-1; maybe TRBD1 (5 bases). CDR1 and CDR2 (germline): SGDLS, YYNGEE. Trimming removed 3 bases from V and 5 bases from J, with 11 bases in between. CDR3 length equals 13 residues. CDR3 sequence (DNA): TGTGCCAGCAGCGGGGGGGGGAGGACTGAAGCTTTCTTT. This translates into CASSGGGRTEAFF.

In its sample, this clone was seen a few times. J is TRBJ2-3 and V is TRBV5-6; TRBD1 aligns across 8 bases. J gave up 5 bases and V 6 bases, and 5 bases lay outside the gene matches. Germline CDR1 reads SGHDT; CDR2 reads YYEEEE. The CDR3 extends over 13 amino acids. CDR3: CASMNRGIDTQYF. CDR3 in DNA: TGTGCCAGCATGAACAGGGGGATAGATACGCAGTATTTT.

The chain joins TRBV7-3 to TRBJ2-7, with a possible D match to TRBD1 (6 bases). This CDR3 contains 18 residues. Germline V gene lookup returns CDR1 SGHTA and CDR2 FQGTGA. Deletions cut 2 bases from V and 3 bases from J, with 23 bases between. The CDR3 is CASSLVVQTGRLCYEQYF. The CDR3 DNA follows: TGTGCCAGCAGCTTAGTCGTCCAAACAGGGAGATTGTGCTACGAGCAGTACTTC. Complete variable domain (other parts from reference TRBV7-3 and TRBJ2-7): GAGVSQTPSNKVTEKGKYVELRCDPISGHTALYWYRQSLGQGPEFLIYFQGTGAADDSGLPNDRFFAVRPEGSVSTLKIQRTERGDSAVYLCASSLVVQTGRLCYEQYFGPGTRLTVT.

The CDR3 protein is CASSLRGYGYTF. The CDR3 DNA follows: TGTGCCAGCAGTCTCCGGGGCTATGGCTACACCTTC. This chain links TRBV6-1 with TRBJ1-2; D not certain. The germline V gene has CDR1 MNHNS and CDR2 SASEGT. V was trimmed by 5 bases and J by 4 bases, leaving 8 bases between them. The CDR3 is made up of 12 amino acids.

This clone was seen a handful of times. The V and J genes are TRBV29-1 and TRBJ1-2, with unresolved D. Germline CDR1 and CDR2: SQVTM and ANQGSEA. The CDR3 covers 15 residues. The V end was cut by 4 bases, the J end by 4 bases, with 19 bases between. CDR3 amino acids: CSVAQRGDGIYGYTF. Here the CDR3 DNA reads TGCAGCGTTGCGCAGCGTGGAGACGGAATCTATGGCTACACCTTC.

This clone has only a few counts. The chain uses TRBV19 and TRBJ1-1; TRBD1 matches at 7 bases. Germline loops: CDR1 LNHDA, CDR2 SQIVND (reference sequence). The V gene end was trimmed by 0 bases and the J gene end by 3 bases; junction bases not matched to a gene: 4. This CDR3 contains 15 residues. The CDR3 region has the DNA TGTGCCAGTAGTATAGAGCAAGGGACAGACACTGAAGCTTTCTTT. This sequence encodes CASSIEQGTDTEAFF.

The chain uses TRBV5-4 and TRBJ2-2; the match to TRBD2 covers 7 bases. The trim removed 4 bases at V and 1 base at J, leaving 10 bases unmatched. Germline CDR1 is SGHNT and CDR2 is YYREEE (reference sequence). This CDR3 is 17 amino acids long. This CDR3 reads CASSPVGQRGNTGELFF. CDR3 DNA: TGTGCCAGCAGCCCGGTCGGGCAGCGGGGGAACACCGGGGAGCTGTTTTTT.

Here the CDR3 reads CASSSLRGGGYTF. CDR3 bases: TGTGCCAGCAGTTCACTAAGGGGGGGTGGCTACACCTTC. The chain combines TRBV6-6 with TRBJ1-2; D may be TRBD1 (6 bases). There are 13 residues in the CDR3. The V end lost 4 bases, the J end lost 7 bases, and 13 bases lay between the germline ends. Germline V gene lookup returns CDR1 MNHNY and CDR2 SVGAGI (reference sequence).

This chain connects TRBV11-2 to TRBJ2-7; D call uncertain. V was cut by 2 bases and J by 2 bases, with 13 bases left in between. Germline lookup yields CDR1 SGHAT and CDR2 FQNNGV. The CDR3 has 15 residues. DNA for the CDR3: TGTGCCAGCAGCTTATCGACCTCACCAGCCTACGAGCAGTACTTC. Residues: CASSLSTSPAYEQYF.